This entry features one TCR beta chain sequence. MiXCR was run by TCRdb on the 5' RACE reads, yielding one entry per CDR3 protein. In the table there are around 100,000 distinct CDR3 sequences, less than 25% of which are singletons. The V segment lost 2 bases and the J segment 4 bases; nucleotides outside the gene matches: 7. Germline loops: CDR1 SQVTM, CDR2 ANQGSEA. This CDR3 has 15 amino acids. This entry is derived from a study of CD8 T cells in ankylosing spondylitis. The receptor comes from a male donor with ankylosing spondylitis. The source material was synovial fluid, either unsorted or a sorted T cell fraction (not recorded which). This rearrangement joins TRBV29-1 to TRBJ2-5, with 10 positions matching TRBD1. The DNA of the CDR3 is TGCAGCGTTGAAATTCTGACAGGGGGCGTAGAGACCCAGTACTTC. This codes for CSVEILTGGVETQYF.